These T cell receptor beta chains were read from a single sample in a study of T cell changes during pregnancy in multiple sclerosis. Sequencing was performed with immunoSEQ multiplex PCR; in TCRdb, only in-frame clones are kept and a portion is missing. Here the sample spans tens of thousands of clones, around 90% being singletons. The specimen comprised CD8+ T cells from peripheral blood mononuclear cells, sampled before pregnancy. The receptors were gathered from a female donor with multiple sclerosis, enrolled in a pregnancy study. CDR3s include the opening cysteine and the closing phenylalanine or tryptophan. The D gene is left open where the match is weak. Only some rows state a clone size, as once, few, many or a class for expanded clones.

>TRBV18|NA|TRBJ2-7|NA
CASSHEAGTAYEQYF
TGTGCCAGCTCACACGAGGCGGGGACTGCCTACGAGCAGTACTTC
>TRBV2|NA|TRBJ1-4|TRBD1
CASSDFSRDRKYSEKLFF
TGTGCCAGCAGTGATTTTTCCCGGGACAGGAAATACAGTGAAAAACTGTTTTTT
>TRBV30|NA|TRBJ1-1|NA
CASEIMNTEAFF
TGTGCCTCGGAGATAATGAACACTGAAGCTTTCTTT
>TRBV7-2|NA|TRBJ1-3|NA
CASSPPGGGNTIYF
TGTGCCAGCAGCCCGCCCGGGGGTGGAAACACCATATATTTT
>TRBV11-2|NA|TRBJ2-7|NA
CASSSTGTYEQYF
TGTGCCAGCAGCTCCACAGGCACATACGAGCAGTACTTC
>TRBV11-2|once|TRBJ2-3|TRBD2
CASTGGDTQYF
TGTGCCAGCACGGGGGGGGATACGCAGTATTTT
>TRBV11-2|NA|TRBJ2-5|NA
CASSLDRERTQYF
TGTGCCAGCAGCTTAGATCGAGAGAGGACCCAGTACTTC
>TRBV27|NA|TRBJ1-6|TRBD1
CASSPGTGSSPLHF
TGTGCCAGCAGTCCTGGGACAGGGAGTTCACCCCTCCACTTT
>TRBV6-1|NA|TRBJ2-5|TRBD1
CASSAQTGGSETQYF
TGTGCCAGCAGTGCGCAGACAGGGGGCTCAGAGACCCAGTACTTC
>TRBV10-3|NA|TRBJ2-2|NA
CAISELEGIAGELFF
TGTGCCATCAGTGAGCTCGAGGGTATTGCCGGGGAGCTGTTTTTT
>TRBV7-9|once|TRBJ1-2|NA
CASIDIRGTNYGYTF
TGTGCCAGCATCGACATCCGGGGGACTAACTATGGCTACACCTTC
>TRBV19|NA|TRBJ2-3|TRBD1
CASSTRQGSTDTQYF
TGTGCCAGTAGTACCCGACAGGGCAGCACAGATACGCAGTATTTT
>TRBV4-1|NA|TRBJ2-2|NA
CASSPYLGELFF
TGCGCCAGCAGCCCCTATCTTGGGGAGCTGTTTTTT
>TRBV4-2|once|TRBJ1-2|NA
CASSPPQRPMEGYTF
TGTGCCAGCAGCCCCCCCCAGAGACCTATGGAGGGCTACACCTTC
>TRBV5-6|NA|TRBJ2-1|TRBD2
CASSFGLADATYNEQFF
TGTGCCAGCAGCTTCGGACTAGCGGACGCTACCTACAATGAGCAGTTCTTC
>TRBV27|NA|TRBJ2-7|NA
CASSSYPFSEQYF
TGTGCCAGCAGTTCCTACCCCTTTAGCGAGCAGTACTTC
>TRBV29-1|NA|TRBJ1-1|NA
CSVIPGETEAFF
TGCAGCGTAATTCCAGGGGAAACTGAAGCTTTCTTT
>TRBV5-1|once|TRBJ2-3|NA
CASNEGESSTDTQYF
TGCGCCAGCAATGAGGGGGAATCTAGCACAGATACGCAGTATTTT
>TRBV6-5|few|TRBJ1-5|NA
CASSLNRVRQPQHF
TGTGCCAGCAGTTTGAACAGGGTAAGGCAGCCCCAGCATTTT
>TRBV27|NA|TRBJ2-7|TRBD1
CASSPITGTGTDHEQYF
TGTGCCAGCAGTCCAATTACCGGGACAGGGACCGACCACGAGCAGTACTTC
>TRBV6-1|NA|TRBJ2-1|TRBD2
CASSGTSYNEQFF
TGTGCCAGCAGTGGGACTAGCTACAATGAGCAGTTCTTC
>TRBV7-8|NA|TRBJ2-2|NA
CASSTGWNTGELFF
TGTGCCAGCAGCACCGGGTGGAACACCGGGGAGCTGTTTTTT
>TRBV6-1|once|TRBJ1-5|TRBD1
CASSAGTGIQPQHF
TGTGCCAGCAGTGCGGGGACAGGAATTCAGCCCCAGCATTTT
>TRBV4-1|NA|TRBJ2-1|NA
CASSTSGNEQFF
TGCGCCAGCAGTACTAGTGGGAATGAGCAGTTCTTC
>TRBV2|NA|TRBJ2-7|NA
CASSDRRGLSYEQYF
TGTGCCAGCAGTGATCGGCGGGGGCTCTCCTACGAGCAGTACTTC
>TRBV2|NA|TRBJ1-6|NA
CASSGQYNSPLHF
TGTGCCAGCAGTGGCCAGTATAATTCACCCCTCCACTTT
>TRBV18|NA|TRBJ2-3|NA
CASSPFRGQNADTQYF
TGTGCCAGCTCACCATTTCGCGGTCAAAACGCAGATACGCAGTATTTT
>TRBV10-1|NA|TRBJ2-7|NA
CASSGQISSYEQYF
TGCGCCAGCAGCGGACAGATCAGCTCCTACGAGCAGTACTTC
>TRBV9|NA|TRBJ1-3|NA
CASSPASISGNTIYF
TGTGCCAGCAGCCCCGCGTCCATCTCTGGAAACACCATATATTTT
>TRBV13|NA|TRBJ2-7|TRBD2
CASSWGLAKTSYEQYF
TGTGCCAGCAGCTGGGGACTAGCGAAGACCTCCTACGAGCAGTACTTC
>TRBV20-1|NA|TRBJ1-2|NA
CSAPLGGYTF
TGCAGTGCCCCTCTCGGTGGCTACACCTTC
>TRBV30|NA|TRBJ2-7|NA
CAWSLTGPEQYF
TGTGCCTGGAGTCTTACAGGGCCCGAGCAGTACTTC
>TRBV2|NA|TRBJ2-7|TRBD1
CASNTRDRDLEQYF
TGTGCCAGCAATACCCGGGACAGGGATCTCGAGCAGTACTTC
>TRBV6-5|NA|TRBJ1-1|NA
CASSFSGPGRNTEAFF
TGTGCCAGCAGTTTCTCAGGACCCGGGAGGAACACTGAAGCTTTCTTT
>TRBV4-1|NA|TRBJ2-7|NA
CASSHDGGDYEQYF
TGCGCCAGCAGCCACGACGGAGGGGACTACGAGCAGTACTTC
>TRBV6-1|NA|TRBJ1-6|TRBD1
CASSQRQGDNSPLHF
TGTGCCAGCAGTCAGCGACAGGGCGATAATTCACCCCTCCACTTT
>TRBV7-6|NA|TRBJ2-2|NA
CASSSYSRTGELFF
TGTGCCAGCAGCTCCTACAGCCGCACCGGGGAGCTGTTTTTT
>TRBV9|NA|TRBJ1-4|NA
CASSPPLREGTGSNEKLFF
TGTGCCAGCAGCCCCCCTCTTCGGGAGGGGACGGGGTCTAATGAAAAACTGTTTTTT
>TRBV5-6|NA|TRBJ2-1|TRBD2
CASSPLTSGGPYNEQFF
TGTGCCAGCAGCCCCCTGACTAGCGGGGGCCCCTACAATGAGCAGTTCTTC
>TRBV27|NA|TRBJ2-1|NA
CATTLGVNNEQFF
TGTGCCACCACCCTCGGGGTGAACAATGAGCAGTTCTTC
>TRBV2|NA|TRBJ2-7|NA
CASSNREYEQYF
TGTGCCAGCAGTAACAGGGAGTACGAGCAGTACTTC
>TRBV5-6|NA|TRBJ1-2|NA
CASSLGQGIYGYTF
TGTGCCAGCAGCTTGGGCCAGGGGATCTATGGCTACACCTTC
>TRBV13|NA|TRBJ2-1|NA
CASSLGYEQFF
TGTGCCAGCAGCTTAGGCTATGAGCAGTTCTTC
>TRBV15|few|TRBJ1-1|NA
CATSSAGENTEAFF
TGTGCCACCAGCAGCGCGGGGGAGAACACTGAAGCTTTCTTT
>TRBV6-1|NA|TRBJ2-1|TRBD1
CASSTIRGQGNEQFF
TGTGCCAGCAGTACCATCCGGGGACAGGGGAATGAGCAGTTCTTC
>TRBV5-6|once|TRBJ2-1|TRBD2
CASSSGTSSYNEQFF
TGTGCCAGCAGTTCCGGGACTAGCTCCTACAATGAGCAGTTCTTC
>TRBV5-8|few|TRBJ2-7|TRBD2
CASSLVSSGYEQYF
TGTGCCAGCAGCTTGGTGTCTAGCGGCTACGAGCAGTACTTC
>TRBV7-6|NA|TRBJ2-3|NA
CASSYTPTGGPDTQYF
TGTGCCAGCAGCTACACCCCAACGGGGGGCCCAGATACGCAGTATTTT
>TRBV10-3|NA|TRBJ1-2|NA
CAIRSVNYGYTF
TGTGCCATCAGAAGCGTTAACTATGGCTACACCTTC
>TRBV7-6|NA|TRBJ2-7|NA
CASSQLLEVHEQYF
TGTGCCAGCAGCCAATTACTAGAGGTCCACGAGCAGTACTTC
>TRBV19|NA|TRBJ2-7|NA
CATETGSYEQYF
TGTGCCACCGAGACAGGATCCTACGAGCAGTACTTC
>TRBV6-5|once|TRBJ2-1|TRBD2
CASSIAGGFGNEQFF
TGTGCCAGCAGTATAGCGGGGGGGTTTGGGAATGAGCAGTTCTTC
>TRBV2|NA|TRBJ2-3|NA
CASLEDGAVTDTQYF
TGTGCCTCACTAGAAGACGGAGCAGTCACAGATACGCAGTATTTT
>TRBV13|NA|TRBJ1-2|TRBD1
CASSRGTAANYGYTF
TGTGCCAGCAGCCGTGGGACAGCAGCTAACTATGGCTACACCTTC